The next 20 T cell receptor beta chains were all read from a single sample in a study of cytomegalovirus exposure and HLA in healthy donors. PCR involved 60 Vbeta and 13 Jbeta primers. Clones were sequenced by immunoSEQ multiplex PCR, and TCRdb holds only the in-frame ones, with some missing. The sample has about 190,000 clones, 85% seen once. The sequencing sample was made of PBMCs. These receptors were taken from a boy aged 2-9 years in good health and CMV-seronegative.

This clone has just a few counts. J is TRBJ2-1 and V is TRBV25-1, with 9 bases that match TRBD2. Germline V gives CDR1 MGHDK, CDR2 SYGVNS. Trimming removed 7 bases from V and 2 bases from J; junction bases left unmatched: 9. The CDR3 runs to 16 residues. CDR3 in amino acids: CASTPHSGGTYNEQFF. The CDR3 DNA reads TGTGCCAGCACCCCCCATAGCGGGGGCACCTACAATGAGCAGTTCTTC.

The rearrangement links TRBV10-1 to TRBJ2-3; unclear D gene. This CDR3 comprises 12 residues. Germline CDR1 WNHNN, CDR2 SYGVQD (reference sequence). V lost 5 bases and J 8 bases, leaving 11 bases between the germline ends. The CDR3 here is CASSPRQGTQYF. The CDR3 DNA reads as TGCGCCAGCAGTCCGCGGCAAGGTACGCAGTATTTT.

The chain uses TRBV9 and TRBJ2-1; 10 nucleotides agree with TRBD1. This CDR3 contains 15 residues. V gave up 4 bases and J gave up 6 bases; unmatched junction bases: 7. Germline V gene data show CDR1 as SGDLS and CDR2 as YYNGEE. The CDR3 here is CASSPRDRGLNEQFF. CDR3 nucleotides: TGTGCCAGCAGCCCCCGGGACAGGGGCCTCAATGAGCAGTTCTTC.

This chain connects TRBV10-3 to TRBJ1-1; D gene uncertain. There are 16 residues in the CDR3. The germline gives CDR1 ENHRY, CDR2 SYGVKD. V was shortened by 0 bases and J by 1 base, with 12 bases between the two germline ends. The CDR3 coding sequence is TGTGCCATCAGTGAGTCGCTGGCACTAGGGAACACTGAAGCTTTCTTT. Translating gives CAISESLALGNTEAFF.

V and J are TRBV29-1 and TRBJ2-1; D perhaps matches TRBD2 (5 bases). The CDR3 contains 11 residues. With 7 bases removed from V and 7 bases from J, the gap between germline ends came to 11 bases. Germline V CDR1 and CDR2: SQVTM, ANQGSEA. This CDR3 is CSAAGGNEQFF. CDR3 nucleotides: TGCAGCGCTGCTGGCGGGAATGAGCAGTTCTTC.

V and J are TRBV6-5 and TRBJ2-1; a weak D match, TRBD2 (5 bases). Germline CDR1 reads MNHEY; CDR2 reads SVGAGI. Trimming took 0 bases from V and 8 from J, leaving 14 bases between them. This CDR3 region has 15 residues. The CDR3 is CASSYSPGKGHEQFF. For the CDR3, the DNA is TGTGCCAGCAGTTACTCTCCGGGGAAGGGCCATGAGCAGTTCTTC.

This rearrangement joins TRBV9 to TRBJ1-1, with D possibly TRBD1 on 6 matching bases. Germline V gene lookup returns CDR1 SGDLS and CDR2 YYNGEE. The CDR3 has 13 residues. Trimming pared 4 bases from V and 11 bases from J, leaving 18 bases between. The CDR3 loop is CASSPGGRSEAFF. The CDR3 DNA is TGTGCCAGCAGCCCGGGGGGCAGATCGGAGGCTTTCTTT.

The chain carries TRBV5-1 and TRBJ2-2, with a tentative D call TRBD2 (5 bases). The V gene lost 3 bases and the J gene lost 6 bases, with 12 bases spanning the gap. CDR1 and CDR2 (germline): SGHRS, YFSETQ. The CDR3 extends over 14 amino acids. CDR3 DNA sequence: TGCGCCAGCAGCTCGGCGTGGGGAGCCGGGGAGCTGTTTTTT. This codes for CASSSAWGAGELFF.

This clone appeared a single time. This chain uses TRBV7-6 with TRBJ2-7; 10 nucleotides match TRBD1. The length of the CDR3 is 15 residues. J was trimmed by 7 bases and V by 5 bases; bases with no gene match: 11. The germline CDR1 and CDR2 sequences are SGHVS and FNYEAQ. The CDR3 is CASSPTDRGRLEQYF. The CDR3 DNA reads TGTGCCAGCAGCCCTACGGACAGGGGGAGACTAGAGCAGTACTTC.

The chain links TRBV29-1 to TRBJ2-7, with a possible D match to TRBD1 (6 bases). V lost 4 bases and J lost 5, with 12 bases in between. Germline V gene lookup returns CDR1 SQVTM and CDR2 ANQGSEA. The CDR3 length is 12 residues. CDR3 in DNA: TGCAGCGTTGGCAGGGGTGACGACGAGCAGTACTTC. Translating gives CSVGRGDDEQYF.

V gene TRBV30 combines with J gene TRBJ1-3; 8 bases agree with TRBD1. Losses at the gene ends were 4 bases for V and 4 bases for J; bases not matched to a gene: 6. Germline V gene lookup returns CDR1 GTSNPN and CDR2 SVGIG (reference sequence). The CDR3 covers 14 residues. CDR3 protein: CAWTQGARGNTIYF. CDR3 coding DNA: TGTGCCTGGACTCAGGGGGCGCGGGGAAACACCATATATTTT.

The V gene is TRBV28, the J gene TRBJ2-5, with 12 nucleotides matching TRBD2. The J segment lost 5 bases and the V segment lost 7 bases, leaving 8 bases of the junction unmatched. Germline V CDR1 and CDR2: MDHEN, SYDVKM. The CDR3 is made up of 15 amino acids. CDR3 coding DNA: TGTGCCAGCACCCCGCTAGCGGGGGGGCAGGAGACCCAGTACTTC. The encoded protein is CASTPLAGGQETQYF.

This clone appeared a single time. This rearrangement joins TRBV6-1 to TRBJ2-5; TRBD2 aligns across 10 bases. Trimming at V came to 4 bases and at J to 4 bases, leaving 3 bases not matched to a gene. The germline gives CDR1 MNHNS, CDR2 SASEGT. This CDR3 has 14 residues. The chain's CDR3 is CASSVLAGAETQYF. CDR3 nucleotide sequence: TGTGCCAGCAGTGTGCTAGCGGGAGCAGAGACCCAGTACTTC.

The chain joins TRBV6-1 to TRBJ1-3; 11 nucleotides align to TRBD1. The CDR3 is 12 residues long. V was pared by 8 bases and J by 14 bases, with 8 bases of the junction left unmatched. CDR1 and CDR2 (germline): MNHNS, SASEGT. The CDR3 DNA follows: TGTGCCAGCGGACAGGGGGCTTTTACGGTATATTTT. This sequence encodes CASGQGAFTVYF.

This clone was detected once. The chain employs TRBV28 and TRBJ1-1; tentatively, D is TRBD1 (6 bases). The ends were cut back, 6 bases at V and 3 bases at J, with 14 bases in the middle. The length of the CDR3 is 14 residues. The germline gives CDR1 MDHEN, CDR2 SYDVKM. The CDR3 loop reads CASRATGIDTEAFF. For the CDR3, the DNA is TGTGCCAGCAGGGCTACAGGGATCGACACTGAAGCTTTCTTT.

The chain uses TRBV7-8 and TRBJ2-1, with TRBD2 matching 8 bases. The V segment lost 4 bases and the J segment 3 bases; nucleotides outside the gene matches: 17. The CDR3 has 19 residues. The germline CDR1 and CDR2 sequences are SGHVS and FQNEAQ. In DNA, the CDR3 is TGTGCCAGCAGCTCCCCTTGGTCCGCCACTAGCGGCTTCTACAATGAGCAGTTCTTC. Amino acid sequence: CASSSPWSATSGFYNEQFF.

The V and J genes are TRBV15 and TRBJ2-1; D gene ambiguous. Germline lookup yields CDR1 LNHNV and CDR2 YYDKDF (reference sequence). The CDR3 is 14 residues long. V lost 5 bases to trimming and J lost 6 bases, with 14 bases between them. In nucleotides, the CDR3 is TGTGCCACCAGCCTATCCGGAGTTGTCAATGAGCAGTTCTTC. Its translation: CATSLSGVVNEQFF.

The chain carries TRBV6-1 and TRBJ2-7; D may be TRBD2 (5 bases). V was trimmed by 10 bases and J by 3 bases, leaving 13 bases between them. Looked up from germline, CDR1 is MNHNS and CDR2 is SASEGT. This CDR3 is 12 amino acids long. The CDR3 loop reads CATSAEFYEQYV. The CDR3 DNA follows: TGTGCCACCTCAGCGGAGTTCTACGAGCAGTACGTC.

The chain couples TRBV18 to TRBJ1-2, with TRBD1 as a possible D gene (6 bases). V dropped 3 bases and J dropped 7 bases, with 9 bases sitting between them. This CDR3 spans 12 amino acids. Germline values: CDR1 KGHSH, CDR2 LQKENI. The CDR3 is CASSPGTFGYTF. The CDR3 DNA is TGTGCCAGCTCACCGGGGACATTTGGCTACACCTTC.

The CDR3 DNA is TGTGCCAGCAGTGTACGACGGGACAGGGTTTGGTATACGCAGTATTTT. Translated, it gives CASSVRRDRVWYTQYF. The V gene is TRBV6-1, the J gene TRBJ2-3; 9 bases line up with TRBD1. Per germline, CDR1 MNHNS and CDR2 SASEGT. The trim removed 4 bases at V and 7 bases at J, leaving 12 bases unmatched. The CDR3 consists of 16 residues.